The text below deals with one TCR beta chain. Its specificity is not known. The CDR3 loop spans 16 amino acids. V was clipped by 5 bases and J by 2 bases; unmatched bases: 9. Germline-derived CDR1 and CDR2 are SGHTA and FQGNSA. The record originates from a study of identical twins. Study results and caveats: Twin sharing of out-of-frame TCR alpha was underestimated by models in monozygotic pairs. Analyses based on zero insertions could be partly confounded by invariant MAIT and iNKT cells.

TCRdb re-called the 5' RACE reads through MiXCR, storing one row per CDR3 protein. The table has 350,000 to 450,000 distinct CDR3 sequences, roughly 18% seen once; the top ten hold around 12%. The V gene is TRBV7-2, the J gene TRBJ2-5, with 9 positions matching TRBD2. Specimen: naive T cells sorted from blood. The receptor comes from a man aged 45-65 years in good health. The CDR3 loop reads CASSPVRLAAQETQYF. CDR3 DNA sequence: TGTGCCAGCAGCCCCGTCCGACTAGCGGCTCAAGAGACCCAGTACTTC.